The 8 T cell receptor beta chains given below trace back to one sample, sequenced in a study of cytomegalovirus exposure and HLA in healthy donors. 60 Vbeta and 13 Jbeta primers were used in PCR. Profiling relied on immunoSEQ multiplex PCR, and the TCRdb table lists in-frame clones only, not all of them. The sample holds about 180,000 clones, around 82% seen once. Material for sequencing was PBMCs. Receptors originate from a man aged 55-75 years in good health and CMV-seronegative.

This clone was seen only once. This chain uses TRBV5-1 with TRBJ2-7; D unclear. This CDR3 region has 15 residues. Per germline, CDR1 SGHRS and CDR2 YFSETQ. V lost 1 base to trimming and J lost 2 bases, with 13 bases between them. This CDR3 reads CASSLLVNNAYEQYF. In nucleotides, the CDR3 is TGCGCCAGCAGCTTGTTAGTCAATAACGCCTACGAGCAGTACTTC.

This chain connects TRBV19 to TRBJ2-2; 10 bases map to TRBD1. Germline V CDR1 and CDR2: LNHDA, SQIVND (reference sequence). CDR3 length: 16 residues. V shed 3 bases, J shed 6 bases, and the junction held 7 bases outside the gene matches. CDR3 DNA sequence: TGTGCCAGTAGTATTAGGACAGGGGGTTTGGCCGGGGAGCTGTTTTTT. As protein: CASSIRTGGLAGELFF. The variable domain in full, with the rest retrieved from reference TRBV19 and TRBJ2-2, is DGGITQSPKYLFRKEGQNVTLSCEQNLNHDAMYWYRQDPGQGLRLIYYSQIVNDFQKGDIAEGYSVSREKKESFPLTVTSAQKNPTAFYLCASSIRTGGLAGELFFGEGSRLTVL.

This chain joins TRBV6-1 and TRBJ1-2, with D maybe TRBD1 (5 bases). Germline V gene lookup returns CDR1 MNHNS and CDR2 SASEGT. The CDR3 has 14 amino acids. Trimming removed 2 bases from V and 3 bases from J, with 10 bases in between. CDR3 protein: CASSEIGGDYGYTF. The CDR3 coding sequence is TGTGCCAGCAGTGAAATCGGGGGAGACTATGGCTACACCTTC.

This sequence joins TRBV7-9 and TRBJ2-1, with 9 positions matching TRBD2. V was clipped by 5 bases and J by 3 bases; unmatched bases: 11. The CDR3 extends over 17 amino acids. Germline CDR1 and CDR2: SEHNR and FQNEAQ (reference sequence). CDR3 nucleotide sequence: TGTGCCAGCAGCCTAATACCGACTAGCGGAAACTACAATGAGCAGTTCTTC. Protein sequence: CASSLIPTSGNYNEQFF.

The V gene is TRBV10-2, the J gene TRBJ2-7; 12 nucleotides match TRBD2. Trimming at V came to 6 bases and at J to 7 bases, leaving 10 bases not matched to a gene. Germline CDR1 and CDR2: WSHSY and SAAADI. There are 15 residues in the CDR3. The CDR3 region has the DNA TGCGCCAGCAGCCGTAGACTAGCGGGGGAGCAGGAGCAGTACTTC. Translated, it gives CASSRRLAGEQEQYF.

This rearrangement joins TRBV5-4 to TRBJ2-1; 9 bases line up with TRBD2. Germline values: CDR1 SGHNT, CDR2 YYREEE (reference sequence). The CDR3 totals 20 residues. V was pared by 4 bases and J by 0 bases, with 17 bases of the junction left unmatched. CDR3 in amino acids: CASSPALNLAGPGSYNEQFF. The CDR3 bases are TGTGCCAGCAGCCCAGCCCTGAACCTAGCGGGGCCGGGCTCCTACAATGAGCAGTTCTTC.

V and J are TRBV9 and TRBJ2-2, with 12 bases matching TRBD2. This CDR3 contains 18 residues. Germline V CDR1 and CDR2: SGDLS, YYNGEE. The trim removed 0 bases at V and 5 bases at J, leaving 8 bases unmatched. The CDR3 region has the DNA TGTGCCAGCAGCGTAGCTCCCCGACTAGCGGGAGTGACCGGGGAGCTGTTTTTT. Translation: CASSVAPRLAGVTGELFF.

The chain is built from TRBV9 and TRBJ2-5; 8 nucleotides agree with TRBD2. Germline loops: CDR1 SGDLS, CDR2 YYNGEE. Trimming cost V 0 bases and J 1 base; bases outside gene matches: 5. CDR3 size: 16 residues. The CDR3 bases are TGTGCCAGCAGCGTAGGGAGCGGGAGTGGCCAAGAGACCCAGTACTTC. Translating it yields CASSVGSGSGQETQYF.